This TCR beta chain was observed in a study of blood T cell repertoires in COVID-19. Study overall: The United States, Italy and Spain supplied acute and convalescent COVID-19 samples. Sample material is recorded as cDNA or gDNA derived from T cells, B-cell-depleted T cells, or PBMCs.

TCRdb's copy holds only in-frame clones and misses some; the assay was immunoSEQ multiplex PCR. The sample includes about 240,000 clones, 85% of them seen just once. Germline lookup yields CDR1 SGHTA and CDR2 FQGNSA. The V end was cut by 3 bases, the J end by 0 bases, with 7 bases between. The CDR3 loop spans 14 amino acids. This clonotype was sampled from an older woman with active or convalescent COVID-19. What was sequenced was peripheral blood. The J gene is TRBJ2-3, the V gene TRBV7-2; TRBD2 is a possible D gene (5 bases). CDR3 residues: CASSFRTSTDTQYF. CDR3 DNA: TGTGCCAGCAGCTTTCGGACTAGCACAGATACGCAGTATTTT. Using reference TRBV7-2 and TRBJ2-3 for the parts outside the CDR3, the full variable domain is GAGVSQSPSNKVTEKGKDVELRCDPISGHTALYWYRQSLGQGLEFLIYFQGNSAPDKSGLPSDRFSAERTGGSVSTLTIQRTQQEDSAVYLCASSFRTSTDTQYFGPGTRLTVL.